The 22 T cell receptor beta chains in this list originate from one sample, sequenced in a study of technical replicates of blood from several donors. TCRdb's table, derived via immunoSEQ multiplex PCR, lists solely in-frame clones and lacks some. The sample consists of nearly 70,000 clones, about 91% of them appearing once. Sequencing was performed on T cells isolated from PBMCs. All receptors derive from a human donor in good health.

This clone came up once. The chain recombines TRBV6-1 with TRBJ2-1; D remains unclear. Germline V gene data show CDR1 as MNHNS and CDR2 as SASEGT. This CDR3 has 15 residues. Trimming cost V 6 bases and J 0 bases, with 12 bases left between them. The CDR3 region is CASSETVSSYNEQFF. The CDR3 DNA is TGTGCCAGCAGCGAAACGGTTAGCTCCTACAATGAGCAGTTCTTC.

The chain links TRBV11-3 to TRBJ2-5; 9 bases agree with TRBD1. In germline, CDR1 is SGHNT, CDR2 YENEEA. There are 17 residues in the CDR3. The J segment lost 1 base and the V segment lost 1 base, leaving 7 bases of the junction unmatched. CDR3 loop: CASSLASTGGGQETQYF. CDR3 DNA sequence: TGTGCCAGCAGCTTAGCCTCGACAGGGGGAGGCCAAGAGACCCAGTACTTC.

The chain uses TRBV7-2 and TRBJ2-3, with TRBD1 matching over 7 bases. Germline lookup yields CDR1 SGHTA and CDR2 FQGNSA. This CDR3 region has 16 residues. The V segment lost 3 bases and the J segment 3 bases; nucleotides outside the gene matches: 9. The CDR3 loop is CASSFEKGARTDTQYF. CDR3 DNA: TGTGCCAGCAGCTTTGAGAAGGGGGCGCGGACAGATACGCAGTATTTT.

The chain employs TRBV28 and TRBJ1-2; D may be TRBD1 (6 bases). Trimming stripped 3 bases from V and 2 bases from J, with 7 bases between. The CDR3 is made up of 13 amino acids. Germline-derived CDR1 and CDR2 are MDHEN and SYDVKM. CDR3 nucleotides: TGTGCCAGCAGTTTGAGGGGGAACTATGGCTACACCTTC. Its translation: CASSLRGNYGYTF.

CDR3 bases: TGTGCCAGCAGCTTAGTTACCGAGGAAAAACTGTTTTTT. Residues: CASSLVTEEKLFF. The genes are TRBV7-9 and TRBJ1-4; D is uncertain. The CDR3 has 13 amino acids. The germline gives CDR1 SEHNR, CDR2 FQNEAQ (reference sequence). The ends were cut back, 1 base at V and 8 bases at J, with 8 bases in the middle.

V and J are TRBV28 and TRBJ1-1; D is unresolved. V lost 2 bases, J lost 7 bases, and 11 bases lay in between. Looked up from germline, CDR1 is MDHEN and CDR2 is SYDVKM. The CDR3 is 13 amino acids. The CDR3 nucleotides read TGTGCCAGCAGTTTAAGTACAGAGATTGAAGCTTTCTTT. This codes for CASSLSTEIEAFF.

V is TRBV6-4 and J is TRBJ2-2; 7 nucleotides line up with TRBD2. J gave up 4 bases and V 4 bases, and 0 bases lay outside the gene matches. The CDR3 has 13 residues. The germline V gene encodes CDR1 MRHNA and CDR2 SNTAGT. The CDR3 DNA follows: TGTGCCAGCAGTGGGACTAGCACCGGGGAGCTGTTTTTT. Translation gives CASSGTSTGELFF.

The V and J genes are TRBV10-3 and TRBJ1-3; D unresolved. Germline CDR1 and CDR2: ENHRY and SYGVKD. CDR3 size: 12 residues. The V gene lost 2 bases and the J gene lost 6 bases, with 5 bases spanning the gap. The CDR3: CAISERANTIYF. Written as DNA, the CDR3 is TGTGCCATCAGTGAGCGAGCAAACACCATATATTTT.

Note on this clone: This same CDR3 is encoded by further DNA sequences in the sample. The rearrangement joins TRBV5-1 to TRBJ1-2; D may be TRBD1 (6 bases). Germline V gene data show CDR1 as SGHRS and CDR2 as YFSETQ. The CDR3 runs 14 residues. Deletions cut 0 bases from V and 5 bases from J, with 11 bases between. The CDR3 region is CASSLDREIYGYTF. CDR3 DNA sequence: TGCGCCAGCAGCTTGGACAGGGAAATATATGGCTACACCTTC.

The V gene is TRBV7-9, the J gene TRBJ2-7, with D maybe TRBD1 (5 bases). Trimming removed 5 bases from V and 7 bases from J, with 15 bases in between. This CDR3 has 13 residues. Germline loops: CDR1 SEHNR, CDR2 FQNEAQ (reference sequence). The CDR3 DNA is TGTGCCAGCAGCCTAGGAACAGGAACAGAGCAGTACTTC. This codes for CASSLGTGTEQYF.

This chain joins TRBV4-2 and TRBJ2-1; the D is unclear. The CDR3 runs to 17 residues. Trimming removed 0 bases at V and 0 bases at J, with 12 bases between. CDR1 is LGHNA, CDR2 YNFKEQ, per germline. The CDR3 region has the DNA TGTGCCAGCAGCCAAGATTCCAGCGCATACTCCTACAATGAGCAGTTCTTC. This codes for CASSQDSSAYSYNEQFF.

This rearrangement joins TRBV6-1 to TRBJ2-7; 11 bases are a match to TRBD1. Per the germline V gene, CDR1 is MNHNS and CDR2 is SASEGT. V was pared by 5 bases and J by 5 bases, with 2 bases of the junction left unmatched. The length of the CDR3 is 13 residues. The CDR3 DNA is TGTGCCAGCAGTCTGGGACAGGGGGACGAGCAGTACTTC. Translation: CASSLGQGDEQYF.

The rearrangement links TRBV5-1 to TRBJ2-2, with D perhaps matching TRBD2 (7 bases). V shed 2 bases and J shed 0 bases, with 8 bases lying between them. The CDR3 is 15 residues long. From germline, CDR1 is SGHRS and CDR2 YFSETQ. The DNA of the CDR3 is TGCGCCAGCAGCTTCGGGGGGCCGAACACCGGGGAGCTGTTTTTT. It encodes CASSFGGPNTGELFF.

V gene TRBV9 combines with J gene TRBJ2-2; D call uncertain. The CDR3 is 13 residues long. Germline loops: CDR1 SGDLS, CDR2 YYNGEE. V lost 4 bases and J 4 bases, leaving 8 bases between the germline ends. This CDR3 reads CASSSRSTGELFF. The CDR3, as DNA: TGTGCCAGCAGCTCGAGAAGCACCGGGGAGCTGTTTTTT.

The chain joins TRBV6-4 to TRBJ2-3; 9 bases align to TRBD2. Germline CDR1 and CDR2: MRHNA and SNTAGT. The trim removed 0 bases at V and 4 bases at J, leaving 8 bases unmatched. The CDR3 has 17 amino acids. This chain's CDR3 is CASSDSRLAATPDTQYF. In nucleotides, the CDR3 is TGTGCCAGCAGTGACTCAAGACTAGCGGCTACCCCAGATACGCAGTATTTT.

The chain recombines TRBV7-2 with TRBJ2-2; 7 bases are shared with TRBD1. This CDR3 is built from 15 residues. Unmatched junction bases numbered 8, after V lost 3 bases and J lost 7 bases. Germline CDR1 SGHTA, CDR2 FQGNSA. The CDR3 is CASSLDRPRGGELFF. For the CDR3, the DNA is TGTGCCAGCAGCTTGGACAGGCCAAGGGGCGGGGAGCTGTTTTTT.

The chain combines TRBV10-1 with TRBJ2-1; D possibly corresponds to TRBD1 (5 bases). V was cut by 0 bases and J by 2 bases, with 8 bases left in between. CDR3 length: 15 amino acids. The germline gives CDR1 WNHNN, CDR2 SYGVQD (reference sequence). CDR3 region: CASSESVGPYNEQFF. For the CDR3, the DNA is TGCGCCAGCAGTGAGTCCGTGGGGCCCTACAATGAGCAGTTCTTC.

This chain connects TRBV11-3 to TRBJ2-1; 9 bases are a match to TRBD2. Germline loops: CDR1 SGHNT, CDR2 YENEEA. V dropped 3 bases and J dropped 4; count of bases not matched to a gene: 10. This CDR3 has 17 amino acids. This chain's CDR3 is CASSLDRGTSTYNEQFF. DNA of the CDR3: TGTGCCAGCAGCTTGGATCGGGGGACTAGCACGTACAATGAGCAGTTCTTC. The entire variable domain, with the rest obtained from reference TRBV11-3 and TRBJ2-1, is as follows: EAGVVQSPRYKIIEKKQPVAFWCNPISGHNTLYWYLQNLGQGPELLIRYENEEAVDDSQLPKDRFSAERLKGVDSTLKIQPAELGDSAVYLCASSLDRGTSTYNEQFFGPGTRLTVL.

V and J are TRBV7-3 and TRBJ1-1, with D possibly TRBD1 on 6 matching bases. This CDR3 spans 14 amino acids. Looked up from germline, CDR1 is SGHTA and CDR2 is FQGTGA. The V gene lost 4 bases and the J gene lost 0 bases, with 9 bases spanning the gap. The CDR3 coding sequence is TGTGCCAGCAGCTCCCAGGGGATGAACACTGAAGCTTTCTTT. Protein: CASSSQGMNTEAFF.

The rearrangement links TRBV28 to TRBJ1-1, with D unresolved. The CDR3 totals 12 residues. V was trimmed by 2 bases and J by 6 bases, leaving 7 bases between them. CDR1 and CDR2 from the germline V gene are MDHEN and SYDVKM. This CDR3 is CASSLTEAEAFF. In DNA form, the CDR3 reads TGTGCCAGCAGTTTAACCGAGGCTGAAGCTTTCTTT.

V is TRBV20-1 and J is TRBJ1-2, with D possibly matching TRBD1 (6 bases). CDR3 size: 11 residues. V lost 5 bases and J 7 bases, leaving 11 bases between the germline ends. Germline values: CDR1 DFQATT, CDR2 SNEGSKA (reference sequence). The CDR3 nucleotides read TGCAGTGCTGGGGGCGACTTTGGCTACACCTTC. This gives the protein CSAGGDFGYTF.

This clone was counted only a few times. The chain joins TRBV4-2 to TRBJ1-1; D gene ambiguous. This CDR3 is built from 13 residues. CDR1 is LGHNA and CDR2 is YNFKEQ in the germline V gene. V was pared by 1 base and J by 4 bases, with 7 bases between. In nucleotides, the CDR3 is TGTGCCAGCAGCCAAGGAGGGTTCACTGAAGCTTTCTTT. This codes for CASSQGGFTEAFF.